A single sample gave rise to the 2 T cell receptor delta chains below, sequenced in a study of γδ T cells in repeated Plasmodium falciparum infection. TCRdb reanalysed the multiplex PCR reads with CATT. The sample lists approximately 90,000 delta-chain clones; approximately 0.96% were seen once. Flow sorting of PBMC yielded separate Vgamma9/Vdelta2+ and Vdelta2-negative gammadelta T cell populations for bulk repertoire analysis. Sequenced: gamma-delta T cells from blood. The receptors derive from a pool of human donors (malaria-infected and uninfected, not separated).

This clone was seen only a few times. A far larger clone differs by one base, so this is likely a read error. Other DNA sequences in this sample translate to the same CDR3. The CDR3 coding sequence is TGTGCTCTTGGGGAACTTGCCTTCCTACCGCGGCCTCGCACCGATAAACTCATCTTT. Amino acids: CALGELAFLPRPRTDKLIF. The chain is built from TRDV1 and TRDJ1, with 9 bases aligning to TRDD2. TCRdb carries no J gene annotation; the J gene was assigned here by matching the DNA with germline. The CDR3 consists of 19 residues. V shed 0 bases, J shed 1 base, and the junction held 12 bases outside the gene matches. Germline V gene lookup returns CDR1 TSWWSYY and CDR2 QGS.

A note on this clone: The protein in TCRdb stems from a much larger clone and differs at residue 10 from this DNA's translation, likely a read error; here the protein is translated from the DNA. V and J are TRDV1 and TRDJ1, with 8 nucleotides matching TRDD3. The germline V gene has CDR1 TSWWSYY and CDR2 QGS. The V segment lost 0 bases and the J segment 1 base; nucleotides outside the gene matches: 13. The CDR3 loop spans 19 amino acids. The CDR3 DNA sequence: TGTGCTCTTGGGGAACTGTACTGGGGGGTCGTTTCGGCCACCGATAAACTCATCTTT. It is translated as CALGELYWGVVSATDKLIF.